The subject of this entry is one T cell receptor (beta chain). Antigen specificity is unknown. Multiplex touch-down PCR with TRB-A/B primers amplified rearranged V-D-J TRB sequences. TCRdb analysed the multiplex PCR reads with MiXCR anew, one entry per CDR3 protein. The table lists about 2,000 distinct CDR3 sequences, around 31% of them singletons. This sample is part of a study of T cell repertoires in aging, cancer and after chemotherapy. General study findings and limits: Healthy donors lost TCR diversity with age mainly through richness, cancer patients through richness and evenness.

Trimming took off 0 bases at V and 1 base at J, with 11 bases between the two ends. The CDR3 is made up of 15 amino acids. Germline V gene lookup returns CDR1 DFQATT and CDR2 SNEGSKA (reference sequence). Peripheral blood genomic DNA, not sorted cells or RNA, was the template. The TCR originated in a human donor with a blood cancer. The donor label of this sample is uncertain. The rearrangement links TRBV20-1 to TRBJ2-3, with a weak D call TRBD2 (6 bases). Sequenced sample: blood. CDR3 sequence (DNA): TGCAGTGCTAGAGATTTAGCTAGCGGCACAGATACGCAGTATTTT. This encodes CSARDLASGTDTQYF.